A selection of T cell receptor beta chains follows, all from one sample in a study of CD8+ T cells in alopecia areata. The repertoire was sequenced with immunoSEQ multiplex PCR; TCRdb's copy has only in-frame clones and lacks some. This sample has about 76,000 clones, with roughly 70% found just once. The sequences come from CD8+ T cells sorted from blood, collected at week 24, from a patient treated with tofacitinib. These receptors originate from a human donor with alopecia areata. Both conserved end residues are part of each CDR3. The order of the fields is V gene, clone size, D gene, CDR3 length, J gene, CDR3 DNA, CDR3 protein. The D gene is left open where the match is weak. Clone size is stated in some rows and not others, as once, few, many or a class when expanded.

>TRBV27|.|.|13|TRBJ1-2
TGTGCCAGCAGCCTCCTTGGGCAACATGGCTACACCTTC
CASSLLGQHGYTF
>TRBV28|.|.|16|TRBJ2-6
TGTGCCAGCAGTTTACCCTTACTTTCTGGGGCCAACGTCCTGACTTTC
CASSLPLLSGANVLTF
>TRBV6-5|few|TRBD2|15|TRBJ2-1
TGTGCCAGCAGTTACTCGAGGGACTATAACAATGAGCAGTTCTTC
CASSYSRDYNNEQFF
>TRBV29-1|.|TRBD2|13|TRBJ2-3
TGCAGCGTTGGGACTAGCGGCACAGATACGCAGTATTTT
CSVGTSGTDTQYF
>TRBV6-1|.|TRBD2|17|TRBJ2-3
TGTGCCAGCAGTGAAACCTTCACTAGCGGGAGAGCAGATACGCAGTATTTT
CASSETFTSGRADTQYF
>TRBV6-5|many|.|15|TRBJ1-2
TGTGCCAGCAGTTACTCGACGAGTCCTAACTATGGCTACACCTTC
CASSYSTSPNYGYTF
>TRBV27|.|.|12|TRBJ1-1
TGTGCCAGCAGGACGGCGAACACTGAAGCTTTCTTT
CASRTANTEAFF
>TRBV19|.|TRBD1|13|TRBJ1-2
TGTGCCACCGGGGACAGGTACCTCTATGGCTACACCTTC
CATGDRYLYGYTF
>TRBV7-9|.|.|14|TRBJ2-5
TGTGCCAGCAGCTTAGTAGGGGCTCAAGAGACCCAGTACTTC
CASSLVGAQETQYF
>TRBV6-5|.|.|13|TRBJ2-1
TGTGCCAGCAGTTACGGGGCTTACAATGAGCAGTTCTTC
CASSYGAYNEQFF
>TRBV29-1|.|TRBD1|12|TRBJ1-2
TGCAGCGTTGAGCCAGGGGGATATGGCTACACCTTC
CSVEPGGYGYTF
>TRBV11-2|.|.|15|TRBJ2-5
TGTGCCAGCAGCCCCGGGGGCAGGGGGACAGAGACCCAGTACTTC
CASSPGGRGTETQYF
>TRBV12-2|few|.|13|TRBJ1-1
TGTGCAAGTCGCTTACTCTCCAACACTGAAGCTTTCTTT
CASRLLSNTEAFF
>TRBV25-1|.|.|16|TRBJ2-2
TGTGCCAGCAGTGAATGGGAAGAAGACGGGACCGGGGAGCTGTTTTTT
CASSEWEEDGTGELFF
>TRBV5-4|.|.|14|TRBJ1-1
TGTGCCAGCAGCGTCTCGTGGGAAAACACTGAAGCTTTCTTT
CASSVSWENTEAFF
>TRBV9|.|TRBD1|15|TRBJ2-3
TGTGCCAGCAGCGTCACAGGGGTCCCCACAGATACGCAGTATTTT
CASSVTGVPTDTQYF
>TRBV21-1|.|.|18|TRBJ1-6
TGTGCCAGCAGCAAAGGAGGAAACAGAAGCTCCTATAATTCACCCCTCCACTTT
CASSKGGNRSSYNSPLHF
>TRBV15|few|.|13|TRBJ2-1
TGTGCCACCAGCAGAGTCCCTGGCTATGAGCAGTTCTTC
CATSRVPGYEQFF
>TRBV7-9|.|TRBD1|14|TRBJ2-7
TGTGCCAGCAGCTTAGAGGACAGGGGGCACGAGCAGTACTTC
CASSLEDRGHEQYF
>TRBV4-1|.|.|15|TRBJ1-5
TGCGCCAGCAGCCAAGTCGCGGGGTTTAATCAGCCCCAGCATTTT
CASSQVAGFNQPQHF
>TRBV18|.|.|17|TRBJ2-3
TGTGCCAGCTCACCCCTGGTCCGGGTCTCTAGCACAGATACGCAGTATTTT
CASSPLVRVSSTDTQYF
>TRBV4-3|few|.|15|TRBJ1-1
TGCGCCAGCAGCCAAGAAAGGTGGAGGCGATTCGAAGCTTTCTTT
CASSQERWRRFEAFF
>TRBV25-1|.|TRBD1|16|TRBJ1-5
TGTGCCAGCAGCTCGGGGACAGGGGTTAGCAATCAGCCCCAGCATTTT
CASSSGTGVSNQPQHF
>TRBV19|.|.|14|TRBJ1-2
TGTGCCAGTAGATCGCTCCAGGGCGGCTATGGCTACACCTTC
CASRSLQGGYGYTF
>TRBV27|.|TRBD2|13|TRBJ2-7
TGTGCCAGCAGTTTAGGCGGGAGCTACGAGCAGTACTTC
CASSLGGSYEQYF
>TRBV4-3|.|TRBD2|15|TRBJ2-1
TGCGCCAGCAGCCACGAGCGGGGCTCCTACAATGAGCAGTTCTTC
CASSHERGSYNEQFF
>TRBV4-1|once|.|15|TRBJ2-2
TGCGCCAGCAGCCAAGAAACTAGGCCCACCGGGGAGCTGTTTTTT
CASSQETRPTGELFF
>TRBV6-4|medium-sized|.|12|TRBJ2-2
TGTGCCAGCGCGAACCGCACCGGGGAGCTGTTTTTT
CASANRTGELFF
>TRBV6-5|.|TRBD2|14|TRBJ2-5
TGTGCCAGCAGTTATCTAGCGGGGCAAGAGACCCAGTACTTC
CASSYLAGQETQYF
>TRBV4-1|.|TRBD1|15|TRBJ1-1
TGCGCCAGCAGCCAAGATGCAGGGGGCGCGTCTGAAGCTTTCTTT
CASSQDAGGASEAFF
>TRBV7-9|.|.|13|TRBJ1-4
TGTGCCAGCAGCTTCTTCGAGGATGAAAAACTGTTTTTT
CASSFFEDEKLFF
>TRBV2|few|.|13|TRBJ1-5
TGTGCCAGCAGTGAGGACGGCAATCAGCCCCAGCATTTT
CASSEDGNQPQHF
>TRBV7-2|.|TRBD2|16|TRBJ2-3
TGTGCCAGCAGCTCGGGACTAGCGGTCATCCCAGATACGCAGTATTTT
CASSSGLAVIPDTQYF
>TRBV13|.|.|12|TRBJ2-7
TGTGCCAGCAGCTACGGGGGCAGCGAGCAGTACTTC
CASSYGGSEQYF
>TRBV4-1|.|.|15|TRBJ1-2
TGCGCCAGCAGCCAAGCCGACGGGCCTAACTATGGCTACACCTTC
CASSQADGPNYGYTF
>TRBV9|.|.|16|TRBJ2-3
TGTGCCAGCAGCGTACTCAGTCAGCTAGCAGGGGATACGCAGTATTTT
CASSVLSQLAGDTQYF
>TRBV14|.|TRBD2|19|TRBJ2-5
TGTGCCAGCAGCCAAGGTTTCCGGACTAGCGGGTCCCGAGGAGAGACCCAGTACTTC
CASSQGFRTSGSRGETQYF
>TRBV15|.|TRBD2|16|TRBJ2-1
TGTGCCACCAGCAGAGATGTGGCTAGCGGAGACAATGAGCAGTTCTTC
CATSRDVASGDNEQFF
>TRBV29-1|.|.|11|TRBJ1-2
TGCAGCGTTTTAGGAAGCTATGGCTACACCTTC
CSVLGSYGYTF
>TRBV13|.|TRBD1|14|TRBJ1-3
TGTGCCAGCAGCGGGGGGACAGCTGGAAACACCATATATTTT
CASSGGTAGNTIYF
>TRBV29-1|.|.|14|TRBJ2-1
TGCAGCGTTGTCGTAAGAGGTTCCTACAATGAGCAGTTCTTC
CSVVVRGSYNEQFF
>TRBV27|.|.|14|TRBJ1-1
TGTGCCAGCAGTCCAGAAGGGGGGACATCTGAAGCTTTCTTT
CASSPEGGTSEAFF
>TRBV9|.|TRBD2|15|TRBJ2-5
TGTGCCAGCAGCCTAGGAGCGGGGAGCCAGGAGACCCAGTACTTC
CASSLGAGSQETQYF
>TRBV7-9|.|.|13|TRBJ2-1
TGTGCCAGCAGCCCCCCTCTACTTGGTGCCAAGTTCTTC
CASSPPLLGAKFF
>TRBV2|.|.|19|TRBJ2-3
TGTGCCAGCAGTGAATCCGGGTCGTTAGCAGCGTCTAGCACAGATACGCAGTATTTT
CASSESGSLAASSTDTQYF
>TRBV7-3|.|.|12|TRBJ2-7
TGTGCCAGCAGTGATTCGGGGAACGAGCAGTACTTC
CASSDSGNEQYF
>TRBV7-2|.|TRBD2|17|TRBJ2-7
TGTGCCAGCAGTCCGGACAGGGGACTAGCGGGAGGCTACGAGCAGTACTTC
CASSPDRGLAGGYEQYF
>TRBV27|.|.|11|TRBJ2-5
TGTGCCAGCGCAGCGTTCGGGGCCCAGTACTTC
CASAAFGAQYF
>TRBV4-3|.|TRBD2|16|TRBJ2-1
TGCGCCAGCAGCCAAGTGGGCCTAGCGGGGGAGGATGAGCAGTTCTTC
CASSQVGLAGEDEQFF
>TRBV13|.|TRBD1|16|TRBJ1-2
TGTGCCAGCAGTCAGACAGGGGGCGAGTGGGACTATGGCTACACCTTC
CASSQTGGEWDYGYTF
>TRBV5-4|.|.|16|TRBJ2-5
TGTGCCAGCAGCTTGACGACTCGGGGGTTGGGAGAGACCCAGTACTTC
CASSLTTRGLGETQYF
>TRBV6-5|.|.|13|TRBJ1-1
TGTGCCAGCAGTTATTCTGGTGGCACTGAAGCTTTCTTT
CASSYSGGTEAFF
>TRBV6-5|.|TRBD1|12|TRBJ1-2
TGTGCCAGCGGACAGGGGTACTATGGCTACACCTTC
CASGQGYYGYTF
>TRBV27|once|TRBD1|13|TRBJ1-1
TGTGCCACCGAGGGACAGGGGAACACTGAAGCTTTCTTT
CATEGQGNTEAFF
>TRBV7-2|.|TRBD1|15|TRBJ1-4
TGTGCCAGCAGCTCGACCGGGACAGGGAGCGAAAAACTGTTTTTT
CASSSTGTGSEKLFF